These T cell receptor beta chains were read from a single sample in a study of OX40 agonist ivuxolimab in advanced cancers. Assay used: immunoSEQ multiplex PCR; TCRdb lists only in-frame clones, some missing. The sample holds 30,000 to 35,000 clones, 70% to 85% seen once. The sequences come from CD4+ or CD8+ T cells sorted from blood, collected in a trial of the OX40 agonist ivuxolimab. Receptor source: an adult with an advanced solid tumor such as melanoma, head and neck, liver or kidney cancer. Each CDR3 is given with its conserved first and last residue. D genes are given only for firm matches. Clone size appears in some rows only: once, few, many, or a class for an expanded clone.

- | 12 | TRBJ2-1 | - | TRBV5-1 | CASSSRDAEQFF | TGCGCCAGCAGCTCACGGGACGCTGAGCAGTTCTTC
- | 13 | TRBJ2-7 | - | TRBV25-1 | CASSEPGVDEQYF | TGTGCCAGCAGTGAACCAGGGGTAGACGAGCAGTACTTC
once | 15 | TRBJ2-1 | TRBD1 | TRBV5-8 | CASNPGTGIGNEQFF | TGTGCCAGCAACCCCGGGACAGGGATCGGTAATGAGCAGTTCTTC
- | 16 | TRBJ1-5 | TRBD1 | TRBV25-1 | CASSDPGQGGNQPQHF | TGTGCCAGCAGTGACCCAGGACAGGGCGGCAATCAGCCCCAGCATTTT
- | 16 | TRBJ2-7 | TRBD1 | TRBV27 | CASSPQGVVGLVEQYF | TGTGCCAGCAGCCCACAGGGGGTGGTAGGTTTGGTCGAGCAGTACTTC
- | 17 | TRBJ2-2 | TRBD2 | TRBV28 | CASSQPGTSGITGELFF | TGTGCCAGCAGTCAGCCCGGGACTAGCGGGATCACCGGGGAGCTGTTTTTT
many | 13 | TRBJ1-5 | TRBD1 | TRBV19 | CASSTGAEQPQHF | TGTGCCAGTAGCACAGGGGCTGAACAGCCCCAGCATTTT
- | 17 | TRBJ2-2 | - | TRBV7-7 | CASSLGRGPLNTGELFF | TGTGCTAGCAGCTTAGGTCGGGGGCCCCTTAACACCGGGGAGCTGTTTTTT
- | 13 | TRBJ2-1 | - | TRBV5-1 | CASSLEANNEQFF | TGCGCCAGCAGCTTGGAGGCCAACAATGAGCAGTTCTTC
- | 17 | TRBJ2-7 | TRBD1 | TRBV11-2 | CASSLFHQGDGVYEQYF | TGTGCCAGCAGCTTATTTCATCAGGGGGACGGAGTCTACGAGCAGTACTTC
- | 13 | TRBJ2-2 | - | TRBV27 | CASSPPLTGELFF | TGTGCCAGCAGTCCTCCTTTAACCGGGGAGCTGTTTTTT
- | 15 | TRBJ2-7 | TRBD1 | TRBV4-3 | CASSQPGQGYDEQYF | TGCGCCAGCAGCCAACCGGGACAGGGGTACGACGAGCAGTACTTC
few | 13 | TRBJ2-7 | - | TRBV5-5 | CASSLRGGYEQYF | TGTGCCAGCAGCTTAAGGGGTGGGTACGAGCAGTACTTC
once | 15 | TRBJ2-1 | - | TRBV4-2 | CASSPLGLTSNEQFF | TGTGCCAGCAGCCCATTAGGGCTGACATCGAATGAGCAGTTCTTC
- | 13 | TRBJ2-2 | - | TRBV2 | CASGIANTGELFF | TGTGCCAGCGGGATCGCGAACACCGGGGAGCTGTTTTTT
- | 14 | TRBJ1-2 | TRBD1 | TRBV13 | CASRPTGTGDGYTF | TGTGCCAGCAGGCCGACCGGGACAGGGGATGGCTACACCTTC
- | 15 | TRBJ1-1 | - | TRBV9 | CASSVIGGGNTEAFF | TGTGCCAGCAGCGTAATCGGCGGAGGGAACACTGAAGCTTTCTTT
- | 13 | TRBJ2-7 | - | TRBV27 | CASSLIGPYEQYF | TGTGCCAGCAGTTTAATAGGGCCCTACGAGCAGTACTTC
- | 15 | TRBJ2-1 | - | TRBV7-6 | CASSLVDRIYNEQFF | TGTGCCAGCAGCTTAGTAGACAGGATTTACAATGAGCAGTTCTTC
- | 14 | TRBJ2-7 | - | TRBV28 | CASSRDRFPYEQYF | TGTGCCAGCAGCAGAGACAGGTTCCCCTACGAGCAGTACTTC
- | 16 | TRBJ2-7 | - | TRBV6-5 | CASSYSPLDVGYEQYF | TGTGCCAGCAGTTACTCGCCACTCGACGTCGGTTACGAGCAGTACTTC
- | 13 | TRBJ2-7 | - | TRBV19 | CASSHQESYEQYF | TGTGCCAGTAGCCATCAGGAATCCTACGAGCAGTACTTC
few | 15 | TRBJ2-3 | - | TRBV27 | CASSLGSGSTDTQYF | TGTGCCAGCAGTTTGGGGTCAGGATCAACAGATACGCAGTATTTT
- | 14 | TRBJ2-3 | TRBD2 | TRBV30 | CAWSLASGADTQYF | TGTGCCTGGAGTCTCGCTAGCGGGGCAGATACGCAGTATTTT
- | 16 | TRBJ2-1 | - | TRBV7-6 | CASSSPGGASYNEQFF | TGTGCCAGCAGCTCCCCGGGTGGGGCCTCCTACAATGAGCAGTTCTTC
once | 16 | TRBJ1-6 | - | TRBV5-4 | CASSLGRWGKGSPLHF | TGTGCCAGCAGCTTGGGGAGGTGGGGTAAGGGATCACCCCTCCACTTT
- | 13 | TRBJ1-2 | - | TRBV5-1 | CASSLTDRSGYTF | TGCGCCAGCAGCCTCACGGACAGATCTGGCTACACCTTC
- | 16 | TRBJ2-7 | - | TRBV10-2 | CASSDPSDYQFYEQYF | TGCGCCAGCAGTGACCCATCGGACTACCAGTTCTACGAGCAGTACTTC
- | 13 | TRBJ2-2 | - | TRBV4-1 | CASSQGDSGELFF | TGCGCCAGCAGCCAAGGGGACTCCGGGGAGCTGTTTTTT
- | 14 | TRBJ2-5 | TRBD2 | TRBV6-1 | CASSEYGGQETQYF | TGTGCCAGCAGTGAATACGGGGGGCAAGAGACCCAGTACTTC
- | 14 | TRBJ1-6 | TRBD1 | TRBV7-9 | CASSRTGGDSPLHF | TGTGCCAGCAGCAGGACAGGGGGGGATTCACCCCTCCACTTT
- | 15 | TRBJ2-3 | TRBD2 | TRBV7-3 | CASRLTSGSWDTQYF | TGTGCCAGCAGACTGACTAGCGGATCGTGGGATACGCAGTATTTT
- | 16 | TRBJ2-3 | TRBD2 | TRBV7-9 | CASSSGTSGGTDTQYF | TGTGCCAGCAGCTCCGGGACTAGCGGGGGCACAGATACGCAGTATTTT
- | 14 | TRBJ1-1 | - | TRBV27 | CASGPSAGNTEAFF | TGTGCCAGTGGTCCCTCAGCTGGGAACACTGAAGCTTTCTTT
- | 13 | TRBJ1-1 | - | TRBV27 | CASSLNSGAEAFF | TGTGCCAGCAGTTTAAACAGCGGGGCTGAAGCTTTCTTT
- | 13 | TRBJ2-7 | TRBD1 | TRBV5-4 | CASSWTGSMEQYF | TGTGCCAGCAGCTGGACAGGGTCCATGGAGCAGTACTTC
- | 12 | TRBJ2-7 | - | TRBV6-6 | CASSLPVYEQYF | TGTGCCAGCAGCCTACCGGTTTACGAGCAGTACTTC
- | 15 | TRBJ2-3 | TRBD1 | TRBV15 | CATSGNRGQADTQYF | TGTGCCACCAGCGGTAACAGGGGGCAAGCAGATACGCAGTATTTT
- | 13 | TRBJ1-1 | - | TRBV7-9 | CASSIGVNTEAFF | TGTGCCAGCAGCATAGGGGTGAACACTGAAGCTTTCTTT
- | 12 | TRBJ2-3 | - | TRBV5-4 | CASSLEGDTQYF | TGTGCCAGCAGCTTGGAAGGGGATACGCAGTATTTT
- | 15 | TRBJ2-3 | - | TRBV4-1 | CASSQVQGSPDTQYF | TGCGCCAGCAGCCAAGTCCAGGGTTCCCCAGATACGCAGTATTTT
once | 14 | TRBJ2-6 | - | TRBV6-5 | CASKQGYGANVLTF | TGTGCCAGCAAACAGGGTTATGGGGCCAACGTCCTGACTTTC
- | 17 | TRBJ2-7 | TRBD2 | TRBV9 | CASSVEGTSGSGDEQYF | TGTGCCAGCAGCGTAGAAGGGACTAGCGGGAGCGGGGACGAGCAGTACTTC
few | 15 | TRBJ1-3 | - | TRBV27 | CASSFSGVHGNTIYF | TGTGCCAGCAGTTTTTCAGGAGTTCACGGAAACACCATATATTTT
- | 15 | TRBJ2-7 | TRBD2 | TRBV29-1 | CSVEESIAGVYEQYF | TGCAGCGTTGAAGAGTCAATAGCGGGAGTATACGAGCAGTACTTC
- | 13 | TRBJ2-1 | - | TRBV28 | CASSFGSYNEQFF | TGTGCCAGCAGTTTCGGTTCCTACAATGAGCAGTTCTTC
- | 16 | TRBJ2-1 | TRBD2 | TRBV7-9 | CASSFLLAGVKSEQFF | TGTGCCAGCAGCTTCCTACTAGCGGGAGTGAAGAGTGAGCAGTTCTTC
- | 15 | TRBJ2-1 | - | TRBV15 | CATSREIVGDNEQFF | TGTGCCACCAGCAGAGAGATCGTAGGGGACAATGAGCAGTTCTTC